This T cell receptor beta chain is from a study of identical twins. TCRdb reanalysed the 5' RACE reads using MiXCR and keeps one entry per CDR3 protein. The sample lists about 260,000 distinct CDR3 sequences, 5.5% to 7% occurring once. This clonotype has just a few counts. This same sample was also part of a study on yellow fever vaccine responses in identical twins.

Sequences were obtained from memory (CD45RO+) T cells sorted from blood. This clonotype was obtained from a woman under 30 in good health.

CDR3 in amino acids: CAGRNRGNYNEQFF. DNA for the CDR3: TGTGCCGGTAGAAACAGGGGAAACTACAATGAGCAGTTCTTC. The chain recombines TRBV6-1 with TRBJ2-1; TRBD1 agrees at 7 bases. Germline V gene data show CDR1 as MNHNS and CDR2 as SASEGT. V shed 11 bases and J 3 bases; nucleotides not matched to a gene: 10. This CDR3 is built from 14 residues.